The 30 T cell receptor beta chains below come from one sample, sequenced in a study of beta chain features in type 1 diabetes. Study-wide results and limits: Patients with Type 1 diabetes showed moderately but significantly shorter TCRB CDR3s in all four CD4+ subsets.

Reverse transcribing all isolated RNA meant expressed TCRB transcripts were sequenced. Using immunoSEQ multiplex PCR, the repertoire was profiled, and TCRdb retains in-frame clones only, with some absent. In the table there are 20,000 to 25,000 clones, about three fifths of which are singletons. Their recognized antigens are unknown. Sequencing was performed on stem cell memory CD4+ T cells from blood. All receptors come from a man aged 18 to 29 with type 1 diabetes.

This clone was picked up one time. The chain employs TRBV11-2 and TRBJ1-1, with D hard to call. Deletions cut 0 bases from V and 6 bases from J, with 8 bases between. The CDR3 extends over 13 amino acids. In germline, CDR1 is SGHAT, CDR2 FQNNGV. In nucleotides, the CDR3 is TGTGCCAGCAGCTTAGATCGTTTCGCTGAAGCTTTCTTT. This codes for CASSLDRFAEAFF.

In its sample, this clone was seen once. Here the CDR3 reads CASSIEVPSGRIYNEQFF. CDR3 bases: TGTGCCAGTAGTATAGAGGTCCCTAGCGGGAGGATCTACAATGAGCAGTTCTTC. This chain connects TRBV19 to TRBJ2-1, with 11 positions matching TRBD2. Germline lookup yields CDR1 LNHDA and CDR2 SQIVND (reference sequence). The CDR3 runs 18 residues. V was clipped by 0 bases and J by 3 bases; unmatched bases: 7.

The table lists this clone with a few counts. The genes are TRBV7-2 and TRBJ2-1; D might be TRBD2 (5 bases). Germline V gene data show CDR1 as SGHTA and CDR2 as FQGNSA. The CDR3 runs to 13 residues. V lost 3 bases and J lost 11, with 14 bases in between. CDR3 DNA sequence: TGTGCCAGCAGCTTTCCTGATCGAGGGAAGCAGTTCTTC. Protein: CASSFPDRGKQFF.

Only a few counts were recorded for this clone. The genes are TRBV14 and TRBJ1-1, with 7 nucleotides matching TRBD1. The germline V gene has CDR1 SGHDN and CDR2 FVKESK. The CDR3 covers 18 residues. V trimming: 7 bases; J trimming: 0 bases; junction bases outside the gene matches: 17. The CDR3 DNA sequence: TGTGCCAGCACCAGACAGGGAGCTACTTGGCAGTTGAACACTGAAGCTTTCTTT. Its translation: CASTRQGATWQLNTEAFF.

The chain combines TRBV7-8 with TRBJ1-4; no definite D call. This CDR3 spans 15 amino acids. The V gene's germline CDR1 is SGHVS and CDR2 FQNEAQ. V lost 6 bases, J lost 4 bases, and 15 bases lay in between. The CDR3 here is CASSPAPQINEKLFF. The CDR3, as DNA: TGTGCCAGCAGTCCCGCCCCGCAGATTAATGAAAAACTGTTTTTT.

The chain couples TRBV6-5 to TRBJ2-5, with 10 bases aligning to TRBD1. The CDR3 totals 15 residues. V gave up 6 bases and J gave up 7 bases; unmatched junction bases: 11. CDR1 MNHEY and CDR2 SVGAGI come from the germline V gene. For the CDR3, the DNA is TGTGCCAGCAGACCCGGGACAGGGGTATTTGGGACCCAGTACTTC. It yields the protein CASRPGTGVFGTQYF.

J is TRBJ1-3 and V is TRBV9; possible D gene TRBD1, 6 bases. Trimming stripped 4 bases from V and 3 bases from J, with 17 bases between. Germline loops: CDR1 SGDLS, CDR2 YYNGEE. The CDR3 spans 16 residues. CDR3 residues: CASSTRGDTNGNTIYF. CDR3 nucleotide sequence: TGTGCCAGCAGCACACGTGGGGACACCAATGGAAACACCATATATTTT.

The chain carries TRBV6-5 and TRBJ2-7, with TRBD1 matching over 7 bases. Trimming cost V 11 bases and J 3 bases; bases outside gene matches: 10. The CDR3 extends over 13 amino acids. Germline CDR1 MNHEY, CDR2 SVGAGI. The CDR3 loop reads CAGTEGQNYEQYF. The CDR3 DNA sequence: TGTGCCGGCACCGAGGGACAGAACTACGAGCAGTACTTC.

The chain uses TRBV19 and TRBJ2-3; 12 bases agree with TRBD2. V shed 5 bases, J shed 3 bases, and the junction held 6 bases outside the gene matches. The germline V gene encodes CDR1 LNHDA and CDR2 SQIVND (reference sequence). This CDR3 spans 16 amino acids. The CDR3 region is CASSVPSGRGTDTQYF. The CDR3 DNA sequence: TGTGCCAGTAGTGTTCCTAGCGGGAGGGGTACAGATACGCAGTATTTT.

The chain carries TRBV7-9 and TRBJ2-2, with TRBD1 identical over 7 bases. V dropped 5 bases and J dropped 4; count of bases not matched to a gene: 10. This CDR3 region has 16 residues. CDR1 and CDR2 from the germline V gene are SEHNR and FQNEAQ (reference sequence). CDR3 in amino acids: CASSHRDSGSTGELFF. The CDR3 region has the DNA TGTGCCAGCAGCCACCGGGACAGCGGTAGCACCGGGGAGCTGTTTTTT.

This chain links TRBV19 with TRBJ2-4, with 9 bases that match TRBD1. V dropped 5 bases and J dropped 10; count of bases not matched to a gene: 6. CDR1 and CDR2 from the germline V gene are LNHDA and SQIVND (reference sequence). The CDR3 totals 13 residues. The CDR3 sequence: CASSHPGQGIQYF. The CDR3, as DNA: TGTGCCAGTAGTCATCCGGGACAGGGTATTCAGTACTTC.

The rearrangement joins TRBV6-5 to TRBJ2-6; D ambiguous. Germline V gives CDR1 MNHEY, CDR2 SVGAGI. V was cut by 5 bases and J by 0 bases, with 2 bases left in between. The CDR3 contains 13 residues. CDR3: CASSRSGANVLTF. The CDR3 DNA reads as TGTGCCAGCAGTCGCTCTGGGGCCAACGTCCTGACTTTC.

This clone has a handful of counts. CDR3 protein: CASSPSGQLSPLHF. CDR3 nucleotides: TGCGCCAGCAGCCCATCGGGACAACTTTCACCCCTCCACTTT. J is TRBJ1-6 and V is TRBV10-2, with TRBD1 as a possible D gene (6 bases). From germline, CDR1 is WSHSY and CDR2 SAAADI. The length of the CDR3 is 14 residues. Trimming took off 6 bases at V and 9 bases at J, with 15 bases between the two ends.

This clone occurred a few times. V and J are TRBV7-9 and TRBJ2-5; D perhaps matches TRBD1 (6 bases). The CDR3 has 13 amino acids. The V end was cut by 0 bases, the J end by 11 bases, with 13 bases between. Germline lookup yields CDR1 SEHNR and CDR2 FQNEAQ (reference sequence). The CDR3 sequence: CASSLAQGSQQYF. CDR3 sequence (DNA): TGTGCCAGCAGCTTAGCCCAGGGGAGCCAGCAGTACTTC.

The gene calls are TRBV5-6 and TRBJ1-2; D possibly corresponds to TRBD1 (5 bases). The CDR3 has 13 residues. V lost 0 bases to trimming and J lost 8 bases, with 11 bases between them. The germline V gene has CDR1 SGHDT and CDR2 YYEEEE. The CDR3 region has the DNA TGTGCCAGCAGCTTGGGCGGGGGAATGGGCTACACCTTC. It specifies CASSLGGGMGYTF.

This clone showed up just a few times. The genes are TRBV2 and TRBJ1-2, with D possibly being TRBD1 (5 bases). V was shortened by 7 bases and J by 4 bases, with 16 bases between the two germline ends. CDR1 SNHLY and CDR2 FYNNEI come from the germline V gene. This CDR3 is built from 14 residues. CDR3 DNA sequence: TGTGCCAGCACCCGGACGGGGGAAACCTATGGCTACACCTTC. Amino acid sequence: CASTRTGETYGYTF.

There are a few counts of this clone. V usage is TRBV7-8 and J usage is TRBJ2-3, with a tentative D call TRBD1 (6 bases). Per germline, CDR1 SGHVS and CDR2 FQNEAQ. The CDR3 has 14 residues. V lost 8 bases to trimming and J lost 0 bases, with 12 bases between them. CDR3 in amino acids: CASRMRGSTDTQYF. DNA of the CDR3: TGTGCCAGCCGCATGAGGGGGAGCACAGATACGCAGTATTTT. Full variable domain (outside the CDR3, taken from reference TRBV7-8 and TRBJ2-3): GAGVSQSPRYKVAKRGQDVALRCDPISGHVSLFWYQQALGQGPEFLTYFQNEAQLDKSGLPSDRFFAERPEGSVSTLKIQRTQQEDSAVYLCASRMRGSTDTQYFGPGTRLTVL.

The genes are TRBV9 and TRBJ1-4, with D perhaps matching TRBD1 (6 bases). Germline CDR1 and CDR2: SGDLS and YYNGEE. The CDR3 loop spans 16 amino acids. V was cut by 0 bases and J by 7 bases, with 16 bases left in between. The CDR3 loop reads CASSVGGGGMGEKLFF. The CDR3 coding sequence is TGTGCCAGCAGCGTAGGAGGGGGGGGTATGGGTGAAAAACTGTTTTTT.

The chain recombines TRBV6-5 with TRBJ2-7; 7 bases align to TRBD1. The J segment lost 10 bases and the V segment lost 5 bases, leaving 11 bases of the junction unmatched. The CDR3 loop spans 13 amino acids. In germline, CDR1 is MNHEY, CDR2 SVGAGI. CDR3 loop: CASSPRQGLEQYF. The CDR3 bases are TGTGCCAGCAGTCCTAGACAGGGTCTCGAACAGTACTTC.

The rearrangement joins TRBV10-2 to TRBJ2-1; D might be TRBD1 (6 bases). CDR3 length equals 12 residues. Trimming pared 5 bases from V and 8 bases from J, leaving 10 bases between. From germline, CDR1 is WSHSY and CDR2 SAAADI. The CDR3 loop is CASSRDIDEQFF. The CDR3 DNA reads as TGCGCCAGCAGTAGGGACATCGATGAGCAGTTCTTC.

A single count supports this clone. CDR3 region: CASSDRERTEAFF. CDR3 nucleotides: TGTGCCAGCAGTGACCGCGAGAGGACTGAAGCTTTCTTT. The V gene is TRBV6-1, the J gene TRBJ1-1; D call uncertain. Trimming stripped 3 bases from V and 5 bases from J, with 10 bases between. Germline CDR1 and CDR2: MNHNS and SASEGT. The CDR3 has 13 amino acids.

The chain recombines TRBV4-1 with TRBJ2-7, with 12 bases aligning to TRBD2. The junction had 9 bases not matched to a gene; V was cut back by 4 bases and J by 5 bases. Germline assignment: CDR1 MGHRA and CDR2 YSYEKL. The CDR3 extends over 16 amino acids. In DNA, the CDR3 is TGCGCCAGCAGCCGAGAGACTAGCGGGGGTTCTAACGAGCAGTACTTC. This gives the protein CASSRETSGGSNEQYF.

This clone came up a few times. CDR3 sequence reads: CASSQDMNEQFF. The DNA for the CDR3 is TGCGCCAGCAGCCAAGATATGAATGAGCAGTTCTTC. The chain uses TRBV4-1 and TRBJ2-1, with D hard to call. CDR1 and CDR2 from the germline V gene are MGHRA and YSYEKL. The CDR3 covers 12 residues. With 0 bases removed from V and 7 bases from J, the gap between germline ends came to 4 bases.

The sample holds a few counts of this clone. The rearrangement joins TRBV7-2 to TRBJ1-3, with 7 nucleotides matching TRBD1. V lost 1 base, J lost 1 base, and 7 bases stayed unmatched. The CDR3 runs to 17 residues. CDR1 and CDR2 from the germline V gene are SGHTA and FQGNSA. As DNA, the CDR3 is TGTGCCAGCAGCTTAGGGACAGGTTATCTGTCTGGAAACACCATATATTTT. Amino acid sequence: CASSLGTGYLSGNTIYF.

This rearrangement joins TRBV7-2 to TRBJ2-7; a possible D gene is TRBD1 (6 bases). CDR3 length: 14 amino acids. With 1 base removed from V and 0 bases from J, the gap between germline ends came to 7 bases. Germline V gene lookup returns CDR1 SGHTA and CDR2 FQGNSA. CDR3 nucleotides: TGTGCCAGCAGCTTAGGGGGGCCCTCCTACGAGCAGTACTTC. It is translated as CASSLGGPSYEQYF.

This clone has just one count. This chain's CDR3 is CASSVFAAAGFRNTQYF. CDR3 bases: TGTGCCAGCAGCGTATTTGCAGCGGCGGGCTTTCGCAATACGCAGTATTTT. This chain joins TRBV9 and TRBJ2-3; TRBD2 is a possible D gene (5 bases). The CDR3 runs 17 residues. Germline loops: CDR1 SGDLS, CDR2 YYNGEE. Trimming removed 1 base at V and 7 bases at J, with 22 bases between.

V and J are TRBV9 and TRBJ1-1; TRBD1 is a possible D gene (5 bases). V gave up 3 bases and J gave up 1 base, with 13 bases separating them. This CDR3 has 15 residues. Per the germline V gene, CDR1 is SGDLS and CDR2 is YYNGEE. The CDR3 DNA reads TGTGCCAGCAGCGCTTCGGCCAGGGCGAACACTGAAGCTTTCTTT. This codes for CASSASARANTEAFF.

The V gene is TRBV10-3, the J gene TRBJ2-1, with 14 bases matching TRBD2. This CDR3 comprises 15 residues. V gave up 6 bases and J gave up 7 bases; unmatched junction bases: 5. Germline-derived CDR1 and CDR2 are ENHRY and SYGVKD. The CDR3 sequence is CAIRGTSGGANEQFF. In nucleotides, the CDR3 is TGTGCCATCAGGGGGACTAGCGGGGGTGCGAATGAGCAGTTCTTC.

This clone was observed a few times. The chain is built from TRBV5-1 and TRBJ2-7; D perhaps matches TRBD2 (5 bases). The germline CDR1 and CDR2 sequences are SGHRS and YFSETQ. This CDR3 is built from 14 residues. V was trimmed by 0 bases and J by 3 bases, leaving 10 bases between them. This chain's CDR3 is CASSLATGDYEQYF. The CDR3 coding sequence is TGCGCCAGCAGCTTGGCGACCGGGGACTACGAGCAGTACTTC.

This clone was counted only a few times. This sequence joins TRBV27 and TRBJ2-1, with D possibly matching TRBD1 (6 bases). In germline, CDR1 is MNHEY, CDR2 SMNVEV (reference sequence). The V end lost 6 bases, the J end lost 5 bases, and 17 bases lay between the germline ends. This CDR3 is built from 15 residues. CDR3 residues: CASRPRDTEDNEQFF. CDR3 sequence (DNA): TGTGCCAGCAGACCCCGGGACACGGAAGACAATGAGCAGTTCTTC.